One T cell receptor beta chain is described in this entry. Its antigen is unidentified. One junction end does not reproduce the germline sequence, and a read error may be involved. The CDR3 runs to 12 residues. Per germline, CDR1 SGHDT and CDR2 YYEEEE. Primers included in the PCR were 60 Vbeta and 13 Jbeta primers. Sequencing was performed with immunoSEQ multiplex PCR; in TCRdb, only in-frame clones are kept and a portion is missing. The sample contains about 130,000 clones, roughly 84% of which appear only once. The sample originates from a study of cytomegalovirus exposure and HLA in healthy donors. Healthy people donating bone marrow made up the donors. Notes on the study in general: A likely sequencing artifact accounted for one observed cluster of highly shared sequence variants. V- and J-gene trimming of TCR beta was linked (in a later analysis) to a missense DCLRE1C variant. Later work showed greater clonal expansion in HLA-associated TCR beta chains than in equally common others.

This clonotype originated in a woman aged 18-30 years in good health and CMV-seropositive. This chain joins TRBV5-6 and TRBJ1-5; 7 nucleotides align to TRBD1. Sequenced input: PBMCs. The CDR3 nucleotides are TGTGCCAGCAGCGTCCGGACAGGATCGGCCCAATTT. This gives the protein CASSVRTGSAQF.